This T cell receptor (beta chain) was captured in a study of cytomegalovirus exposure and HLA in healthy donors. Whole-study results and caveats: It was 150 or so TCR beta chains that were listed as cytomegalovirus-associated.

Germline V gene data show CDR1 as SGHDN and CDR2 as FVKESK. The CDR3 has 17 amino acids. J was trimmed by 9 bases and V by 5 bases; bases with no gene match: 17. The protocol was immunoSEQ multiplex PCR, while the TCRdb copy is restricted to in-frame clones and leaves out a portion. The sample has tens of thousands of clones; approximately 88% are singletons. Concerning this clone itself: Its antigen remains unidentified.

The donors formed part of the 120-subject validation cohort, distinct from the roughly 700-subject first cohort. The source is a woman younger than 35 in good health and CMV-seronegative. Material: PBMCs. This chain connects TRBV14 to TRBJ2-1, with 9 positions matching TRBD2. CDR3 nucleotides: TGTGCCAGCAGCTTCCTAGCCGGGACTAGCCTGGGTGGTGAGCAGTTCTTC. It codes for CASSFLAGTSLGGEQFF. The variable domain in full, with the rest retrieved from reference TRBV14 and TRBJ2-1, is EAGVTQFPSHSVIEKGQTVTLRCDPISGHDNLYWYRRVMGKEIKFLLHFVKESKQDESGMPNNRFLAERTGGTYSTLKVQPAELEDSGVYFCASSFLAGTSLGGEQFFGPGTRLTVL.